These 9 T cell receptor beta chains originate from one sample sequenced in a study of blood T cell repertoires in COVID-19. TCRdb's table, derived via immunoSEQ multiplex PCR, lists solely in-frame clones and lacks some. The sample carries around 120,000 clones, 78% recorded once. The sequencing input was peripheral blood. All receptors come from a man between 65 and 85 years old with acute or convalescent COVID-19.

The rearrangement uses TRBV12-5 and TRBJ1-1; 8 nucleotides match TRBD1. The CDR3 contains 13 residues. The V gene end was trimmed by 6 bases and the J gene end by 5 bases; junction bases not matched to a gene: 5. Germline V CDR1 and CDR2: LGHNT, FRNRAP. The CDR3 DNA is TGTGCTAGTGGATCAGGGGGCGCAACTGAAGCTTTCTTT. Translation: CASGSGGATEAFF.

The rearrangement links TRBV6-5 to TRBJ1-2, with 7 positions matching TRBD1. CDR1 and CDR2 (germline): MNHEY, SVGAGI. J lost 5 bases, V lost 2 bases, and 8 bases had no gene match. This CDR3 has 15 amino acids. The CDR3 DNA sequence: TGTGCCAGCAGTTACGGACAGGAGAGTGGATATGGCTACACCTTC. It specifies CASSYGQESGYGYTF.

This chain connects TRBV7-2 to TRBJ2-7, with a tentative D call TRBD1 (6 bases). V lost 5 bases to trimming and J lost 0 bases, with 17 bases between them. Germline V gene sequence: CDR1 SGHTA, CDR2 FQGNSA. This CDR3 is built from 16 residues. The CDR3 DNA follows: TGTGCCAGCAGCCCTCCCCCGGGGACATACTCCTACGAGCAGTACTTC. As protein: CASSPPPGTYSYEQYF. The full variable domain, rest sourced from reference TRBV7-2 and TRBJ2-7, is GAGVSQSPSNKVTEKGKDVELRCDPISGHTALYWYRQSLGQGLEFLIYFQGNSAPDKSGLPSDRFSAERTGGSVSTLTIQRTQQEDSAVYLCASSPPPGTYSYEQYFGPGTRLTVT.

The chain carries TRBV7-6 and TRBJ2-7; 7 bases line up with TRBD2. The trim removed 3 bases at V and 3 bases at J, leaving 8 bases unmatched. CDR1 is SGHVS, CDR2 FNYEAQ, per germline. This CDR3 is 15 amino acids long. Written as DNA, the CDR3 is TGTGCCAGCAGCTTGGGGAGGGGAAGCCTCTACGAGCAGTACTTC. Translating gives CASSLGRGSLYEQYF.

This sequence joins TRBV14 and TRBJ1-1; possibly TRBD1 for D (6 bases). The CDR3 spans 13 residues. Germline V gives CDR1 SGHDN, CDR2 FVKESK. Trimming left V 2 bases short and J 7 bases short, with 11 bases between. CDR3 nucleotides: TGTGCCAGCAGCCAACAGGGGCATTTTGAAGCTTTCTTT. This encodes CASSQQGHFEAFF.

The chain uses TRBV7-8 and TRBJ1-1; D is possibly TRBD1 (5 bases). The CDR3 extends over 22 amino acids. CDR1 and CDR2 (germline): SGHVS, FQNEAQ. Trimming left V 5 bases short and J 10 bases short, with 44 bases between. The CDR3 DNA sequence: TGTGCCAGCAGCATCACGATATCAGGGTCGGCGTTGTCCCGTATTTCACCTACAATAGCTTTCTTT. It encodes CASSITISGSALSRISPTIAFF.

The chain has TRBV6-5 and TRBJ2-3; TRBD1 might be the D (5 bases). V was pared by 8 bases and J by 11 bases, with 20 bases between. The length of the CDR3 is 13 residues. Germline V gives CDR1 MNHEY, CDR2 SVGAGI. The chain's CDR3 is CASVGFRTKGQYF. The CDR3 DNA sequence: TGTGCCAGCGTAGGTTTCAGGACAAAAGGGCAGTATTTT.

The chain links TRBV7-3 to TRBJ1-6; tentatively, D is TRBD1 (6 bases). Germline V gives CDR1 SGHTA, CDR2 FQGTGA. The V end lost 2 bases, the J end lost 7 bases, and 12 bases lay between the germline ends. The CDR3 contains 15 residues. The CDR3 reads CASSLQQGLNSPLHF. CDR3 coding DNA: TGTGCCAGCAGCTTACAGCAGGGGTTGAATTCACCCCTCCACTTT.

The chain links TRBV27 to TRBJ1-5, with TRBD1 matching 7 bases. The CDR3 contains 15 residues. The V segment lost 5 bases and the J segment 0 bases; nucleotides outside the gene matches: 4. Germline V gene sequence: CDR1 MNHEY, CDR2 SMNVEV (reference sequence). CDR3 bases: TGTGCCAGCAGTGGGGGACAGACTAGCAATCAGCCCCAGCATTTT. It codes for CASSGGQTSNQPQHF.